Following are 8 T cell receptor beta chains from one sample sequenced in a study of cytomegalovirus exposure and HLA in healthy donors. Use of 60 Vbeta and 13 Jbeta primers characterized the PCR. Only in-frame clones appear in the TCRdb table, and some are missing; sequencing was by immunoSEQ multiplex PCR. The profile shows 200,000 to 250,000 clones, approximately 81% of them singletons. Specimen: PBMCs. The source is a human donor in good health.

The chain links TRBV28 to TRBJ2-7; D unclear. V shed 6 bases and J shed 0 bases, with 15 bases lying between them. This CDR3 has 15 residues. In germline, CDR1 is MDHEN, CDR2 SYDVKM. The CDR3, as DNA: TGTGCCAGCAGGTTAGGTGTCAGAAGCTCCTACGAGCAGTACTTC. It codes for CASRLGVRSSYEQYF.

This chain connects TRBV28 to TRBJ1-1, with 8 bases fitting TRBD1. The ends lost 5 bases at V and 5 bases at J; junction bases unmatched: 7. Germline V gene lookup returns CDR1 MDHEN and CDR2 SYDVKM. The CDR3 spans 14 residues. Written as DNA, the CDR3 is TGTGCCAGCAGTAATGACAGGGGTGGGACTGAAGCTTTCTTT. Its protein is CASSNDRGGTEAFF.

This clone has a single count. The chain is built from TRBV5-5 and TRBJ2-7, with 10 bases aligning to TRBD2. V shed 0 bases, J shed 3 bases, and the junction held 3 bases outside the gene matches. CDR3 length: 15 residues. Germline CDR1 reads SGHKS; CDR2 reads YYEKEE (reference sequence). CDR3 sequence: CASSLGTSGDYEQYF. DNA for the CDR3: TGTGCCAGCAGCTTGGGGACTAGCGGCGACTACGAGCAGTACTTC.

The chain joins TRBV7-3 to TRBJ2-6; D remains ambiguous. Trimming removed 6 bases at V and 0 bases at J, with 6 bases between. The length of the CDR3 is 14 residues. The germline V gene encodes CDR1 SGHTA and CDR2 FQGTGA. CDR3 DNA sequence: TGTGCCAGCAGAATGAGCTCTGGGGCCAACGTCCTGACTTTC. Translation gives CASRMSSGANVLTF.

J is TRBJ2-5 and V is TRBV11-1; 7 bases match TRBD1. This CDR3 has 14 residues. The V and J ends lost 6 bases and 5 bases, in that order; junction bases with no gene match: 9. CDR1 is SGHAT and CDR2 is FQDESV in the germline V gene (reference sequence). CDR3 in DNA: TGTGCCAGCAGTATGACAGGGATTTGGGAGACCCAGTACTTC. It yields the protein CASSMTGIWETQYF.

The gene calls are TRBV28 and TRBJ2-3; 8 positions agree with TRBD1. Per the germline V gene, CDR1 is MDHEN and CDR2 is SYDVKM. CDR3 length equals 16 residues. V dropped 2 bases and J dropped 7; count of bases not matched to a gene: 11. DNA for the CDR3: TGTGCCAGCAGTTTAACCCCGGGACAGGCTCTCTATACGCAGTATTTT. Translating gives CASSLTPGQALYTQYF.

The chain links TRBV7-2 to TRBJ2-1; 9 bases align to TRBD2. CDR3 size: 14 residues. Germline V gene lookup returns CDR1 SGHTA and CDR2 FQGNSA. The J segment lost 7 bases and the V segment lost 4 bases, leaving 5 bases of the junction unmatched. The DNA for the CDR3 is TGTGCCAGCAGCTCGGGACTAGCTAGTAATGAGCAGTTCTTC. Translating it yields CASSSGLASNEQFF. The full variable domain, with the rest looked up from reference TRBV7-2 and TRBJ2-1, is GAGVSQSPSNKVTEKGKDVELRCDPISGHTALYWYRQSLGQGLEFLIYFQGNSAPDKSGLPSDRFSAERTGGSVSTLTIQRTQQEDSAVYLCASSSGLASNEQFFGPGTRLTVL.

This sequence joins TRBV7-9 and TRBJ2-7; D is undetermined. V was trimmed by 5 bases and J by 0 bases, leaving 14 bases between them. CDR1 is SEHNR and CDR2 is FQNEAQ in the germline V gene (reference sequence). This CDR3 spans 15 amino acids. DNA of the CDR3: TGTGCCAGCAGCCCCCGTCTTATGAGCTCCTACGAGCAGTACTTC. Translated, it gives CASSPRLMSSYEQYF.